These 29 T cell receptor beta chains originate from one sample sequenced in a study of cytomegalovirus exposure and HLA in healthy donors. Vbeta (60) and Jbeta (13) primers were used in the PCR. Only in-frame clones appear in the TCRdb table, and some are missing; sequencing was by immunoSEQ multiplex PCR. Of 150,000 to 200,000 clones listed, roughly 80% are singletons. The sequenced sample was PBMCs. These receptors were collected from a male donor in good health and CMV-seronegative.

The chain recombines TRBV28 with TRBJ2-6; unclear D gene. Germline assignment: CDR1 MDHEN and CDR2 SYDVKM. Trimming stripped 5 bases from V and 4 bases from J, with 15 bases between. The CDR3 loop spans 16 amino acids. The CDR3 nucleotides are TGTGCCAGCAGTACCCCAAGTGCAGCGGGGGCCAACGTCCTGACTTTC. It yields the protein CASSTPSAAGANVLTF.

A remark on this clone: Other DNA sequences in the sample encode the same CDR3. The chain has TRBV5-1 and TRBJ1-2; perhaps TRBD1 as D (5 bases). The length of the CDR3 is 13 residues. Germline-derived CDR1 and CDR2 are SGHRS and YFSETQ. Trimming pared 0 bases from V and 2 bases from J, leaving 5 bases between. The CDR3 DNA is TGCGCCAGCAGCTTGGCAGGGAACTATGGCTACACCTTC. This gives the protein CASSLAGNYGYTF.

This clone appeared a few times. V is TRBV29-1 and J is TRBJ2-3; 7 nucleotides line up with TRBD2. Germline V lookup: CDR1 SQVTM, CDR2 ANQGSEA. This CDR3 has 13 amino acids. The ends lost 6 bases at V and 2 bases at J; junction bases unmatched: 5. The CDR3 reads CSVLTSFTDTQYF. The CDR3 DNA follows: TGCAGCGTGCTGACTAGCTTCACAGATACGCAGTATTTT.

The chain uses TRBV5-1 and TRBJ2-7; the D gene is possibly TRBD2 (6 bases). Per germline, CDR1 SGHRS and CDR2 YFSETQ. The V end lost 5 bases, the J end lost 6 bases, and 21 bases lay between the germline ends. This CDR3 spans 15 amino acids. The CDR3: CASSPDRALGGEQYF. DNA of the CDR3: TGCGCCAGCAGTCCAGACAGAGCCTTGGGGGGCGAGCAGTACTTC.

This chain uses TRBV6-5 with TRBJ1-5; 10 bases line up with TRBD1. V dropped 6 bases and J dropped 7; count of bases not matched to a gene: 9. In germline, CDR1 is MNHEY, CDR2 SVGAGI. The CDR3 is 15 residues long. The CDR3 DNA reads as TGTGCCAGCAGCTCCGGGACAGGGGTCGGGCAGCCCCAGCATTTT. Protein: CASSSGTGVGQPQHF.

The V gene is TRBV5-1, the J gene TRBJ2-3, with D perhaps TRBD2 (6 bases). The V end was cut by 1 base, the J end by 4 bases, with 10 bases between. Germline V gene lookup returns CDR1 SGHRS and CDR2 YFSETQ. This CDR3 contains 14 residues. Written as DNA, the CDR3 is TGCGCCAGCAGCTTGACGGGGGTTGCAGATACGCAGTATTTT. Protein product: CASSLTGVADTQYF.

This clone was picked up a small number of times. The V gene is TRBV6-1, the J gene TRBJ2-2; 10 positions match TRBD1. The germline CDR1 and CDR2 sequences are MNHNS and SASEGT. Trimming removed 6 bases from V and 7 bases from J; junction bases left unmatched: 5. The CDR3 is made up of 14 amino acids. The CDR3 DNA sequence: TGTGCCAGCAGCGGACAGGGGGACTTCGGGGAGCTGTTTTTT. Its protein product is CASSGQGDFGELFF.

The V and J genes are TRBV28 and TRBJ2-2, with 14 nucleotides matching TRBD2. Germline CDR1 MDHEN, CDR2 SYDVKM. Trimming at V came to 5 bases and at J to 11 bases, leaving 10 bases not matched to a gene. The CDR3 extends over 16 amino acids. CDR3 protein: CASSPPGTSGSYELFF. The CDR3 DNA is TGTGCCAGCAGTCCCCCCGGGACTAGCGGGAGTTACGAGCTGTTTTTT.

The chain has TRBV7-9 and TRBJ2-6, with D unclear. The CDR3 loop spans 15 amino acids. With 1 base removed from V and 4 bases from J, the gap between germline ends came to 8 bases. The V gene's germline CDR1 is SEHNR and CDR2 FQNEAQ (reference sequence). The CDR3 is CASSLGAGGANVLTF. Here the CDR3 DNA reads TGTGCCAGCAGCTTAGGGGCAGGCGGGGCCAACGTCCTGACTTTC.

The chain recombines TRBV5-4 with TRBJ1-2, with TRBD1 matching 9 bases. The CDR3 is 14 amino acids. Looked up from germline, CDR1 is SGHNT and CDR2 is YYREEE (reference sequence). V was pared by 4 bases and J by 5 bases, with 6 bases of the junction left unmatched. CDR3 residues: CASSDLTGGYGYTF. Here the CDR3 DNA reads TGTGCCAGCAGCGATTTGACAGGGGGGTATGGCTACACCTTC.

This clone was observed a few times. This chain links TRBV28 with TRBJ2-3; 9 bases align to TRBD1. The CDR3 length is 15 residues. Trimming took 6 bases from V and 3 from J; bases not matched to a gene: 7. Germline CDR1 MDHEN, CDR2 SYDVKM. The CDR3 DNA follows: TGTGCCAGCAGCGCGCCGGGACAGGGAACAGATACGCAGTATTTT. The encoded protein is CASSAPGQGTDTQYF.

The chain joins TRBV5-4 to TRBJ2-1; 7 nucleotides align to TRBD2. Per germline, CDR1 SGHNT and CDR2 YYREEE (reference sequence). This CDR3 contains 16 residues. J lost 4 bases, V lost 1 base, and 8 bases had no gene match. CDR3 in amino acids: CASSLNAGVGYNEQFF. The CDR3 DNA reads TGTGCCAGCAGCTTGAATGCGGGAGTAGGATACAATGAGCAGTTCTTC.

The chain recombines TRBV11-2 with TRBJ2-7; a weak D match, TRBD2 (7 bases). The CDR3 totals 16 residues. Looked up from germline, CDR1 is SGHAT and CDR2 is FQNNGV. V lost 4 bases to trimming and J lost 6 bases, with 22 bases between them. The CDR3 reads CASSSGGGGRASEQYF. CDR3 nucleotide sequence: TGTGCCAGCAGCTCAGGTGGGGGGGGCAGGGCATCCGAGCAGTACTTC.

The rearrangement links TRBV5-4 to TRBJ2-1; 10 nucleotides line up with TRBD2. J was trimmed by 0 bases and V by 3 bases; bases with no gene match: 3. Germline CDR1 SGHNT, CDR2 YYREEE (reference sequence). This CDR3 comprises 16 residues. Here the CDR3 DNA reads TGTGCCAGCAGCTCAAAGCGGGGGGGCTCCTACAATGAGCAGTTCTTC. The encoded protein is CASSSKRGGSYNEQFF.

V and J are TRBV5-1 and TRBJ2-7; TRBD2 matches at 9 bases. The CDR3 extends over 14 amino acids. The V segment lost 6 bases and the J segment 4 bases; nucleotides outside the gene matches: 8. Germline V gene data show CDR1 as SGHRS and CDR2 as YFSETQ. The CDR3 nucleotides are TGCGCCAGCACGGACGGCGGGGGGGGATACGAGCAGTACTTC. This sequence encodes CASTDGGGGYEQYF.

The genes are TRBV10-3 and TRBJ1-4; 9 positions match TRBD1. The CDR3 is made up of 14 amino acids. V gave up 7 bases and J gave up 8 bases; unmatched junction bases: 8. Germline assignment: CDR1 ENHRY and CDR2 SYGVKD. CDR3 in amino acids: CAIKPGQGGEKLFF. As DNA, the CDR3 is TGTGCCATCAAACCGGGACAGGGAGGGGAAAAACTGTTTTTT.

Only a few counts were recorded for this clone. The CDR3 sequence: CASSPGQMGETQYF. As DNA, the CDR3 is TGTGCCAGCAGCCCCGGACAGATGGGGGAGACCCAGTACTTC. The chain has TRBV7-3 and TRBJ2-5; TRBD1 might be the D (6 bases). The CDR3 sequence is 14 residues long. Germline-derived CDR1 and CDR2 are SGHTA and FQGTGA. Trimming removed 5 bases from V and 5 bases from J, with 15 bases in between.

The table lists this clone with a count of one. The CDR3 DNA follows: TGTGCCAGTAGTCCCACAGGTGCCACTGAAGCTTTCTTT. It is translated as CASSPTGATEAFF. The genes are TRBV19 and TRBJ1-1; tentatively, D is TRBD1 (5 bases). Germline assignment: CDR1 LNHDA and CDR2 SQIVND (reference sequence). This CDR3 contains 13 residues. Trimming pared 5 bases from V and 4 bases from J, leaving 11 bases between. The whole variable domain, remainder taken from reference TRBV19 and TRBJ1-1, is DGGITQSPKYLFRKEGQNVTLSCEQNLNHDAMYWYRQDPGQGLRLIYYSQIVNDFQKGDIAEGYSVSREKKESFPLTVTSAQKNPTAFYLCASSPTGATEAFFGQGTRLTVV.

Note on this clone: Other DNA sequences from this sample encode an identical CDR3 as well. The chain is built from TRBV19 and TRBJ2-7, with a possible D match to TRBD2 (5 bases). This CDR3 has 12 amino acids. Germline loops: CDR1 LNHDA, CDR2 SQIVND (reference sequence). Deletions cut 5 bases from V and 3 bases from J, with 8 bases between. CDR3: CASSPGLYEQYF. The DNA for the CDR3 is TGTGCCAGTAGTCCCGGACTCTACGAGCAGTACTTC.

This chain uses TRBV28 with TRBJ2-7; TRBD2 matches 9 bases. With 6 bases clipped from V and 5 bases from J, the junction kept 8 bases outside the gene matches. The CDR3 loop spans 14 amino acids. The V gene's germline CDR1 is MDHEN and CDR2 SYDVKM. The CDR3 region is CASRESSGSNEQYF. The CDR3 DNA reads TGTGCCAGCAGAGAAAGTAGCGGGAGCAACGAGCAGTACTTC.

The chain couples TRBV5-8 to TRBJ1-1, with 10 bases matching TRBD1. The CDR3 consists of 14 residues. CDR1 is SGHTS, CDR2 YDEGEE, per germline. The V gene end was trimmed by 4 bases and the J gene end by 5 bases; junction bases not matched to a gene: 5. The CDR3: CASSPTGGRTEAFF. The CDR3 region has the DNA TGTGCCAGCAGCCCGACAGGGGGCAGGACTGAAGCTTTCTTT.

CDR3 DNA: TGCAGCGTTGAAGGGAACAGGGAGACCCAGTACTTC. This encodes CSVEGNRETQYF. The chain uses TRBV29-1 and TRBJ2-5; the D gene is possibly TRBD1 (5 bases). V dropped 1 base and J dropped 5 bases, with 8 bases sitting between them. CDR3 length: 12 residues. Germline V gene sequence: CDR1 SQVTM, CDR2 ANQGSEA.

The chain couples TRBV11-2 to TRBJ2-2, with D perhaps matching TRBD2 (7 bases). Trimming removed 8 bases at V and 3 bases at J, with 22 bases between. CDR1 and CDR2 (germline): SGHAT, FQNNGV. This CDR3 has 17 residues. This chain's CDR3 is CASGGGTKKGDTGELFF. The CDR3 region has the DNA TGTGCCAGCGGGGGCGGGACTAAAAAGGGCGACACCGGGGAGCTGTTTTTT.

This chain joins TRBV4-1 and TRBJ2-7; D is perhaps TRBD2 (5 bases). V lost 1 base to trimming and J lost 4 bases, with 11 bases between them. Germline-derived CDR1 and CDR2 are MGHRA and YSYEKL. CDR3 length: 14 residues. The CDR3 DNA follows: TGCGCCAGCAGCCAAGTTCCCGGGGAGTACGAGCAGTACTTC. Translated: CASSQVPGEYEQYF.

The chain carries TRBV27 and TRBJ1-1; TRBD1 agrees at 8 bases. V trimming: 5 bases; J trimming: 6 bases; junction bases outside the gene matches: 11. This CDR3 contains 15 residues. CDR1 and CDR2 (germline): MNHEY, SMNVEV (reference sequence). CDR3 DNA: TGTGCCAGCAGTCTCTGGGACAGGCCGAAATCTGAAGCTTTCTTT. This gives the protein CASSLWDRPKSEAFF.

The rearrangement links TRBV28 to TRBJ1-1; D possibly corresponds to TRBD1 (6 bases). The CDR3 is made up of 15 amino acids. V dropped 6 bases and J dropped 3 bases, with 17 bases sitting between them. CDR1 is MDHEN and CDR2 is SYDVKM in the germline V gene. CDR3: CASSPTGQGYTEAFF. The CDR3 coding sequence is TGTGCCAGCAGCCCGACGGGCCAGGGGTACACTGAAGCTTTCTTT.

The rearrangement links TRBV2 to TRBJ2-5, with a tentative D call TRBD2 (6 bases). Germline loops: CDR1 SNHLY, CDR2 FYNNEI. This CDR3 is built from 15 residues. The V end lost 7 bases, the J end lost 5 bases, and 20 bases lay between the germline ends. This chain's CDR3 is CASTLEGAGRETQYF. The CDR3 bases are TGTGCCAGCACCCTCGAAGGGGCGGGGAGGGAGACCCAGTACTTC.

The V gene is TRBV10-3, the J gene TRBJ1-6, with 7 bases aligning to TRBD1. Germline V gene sequence: CDR1 ENHRY, CDR2 SYGVKD. V trimming: 3 bases; J trimming: 7 bases; junction bases outside the gene matches: 9. This CDR3 is built from 16 residues. The CDR3 nucleotides are TGTGCCATCAGTGACGGAGGGACAGTGATGAATTCACCCCTCCACTTT. Protein: CAISDGGTVMNSPLHF.

This clone has just a few counts. This chain joins TRBV28 and TRBJ1-2; D unresolved. The CDR3 length is 11 residues. The V gene lost 5 bases and the J gene lost 7 bases, with 8 bases spanning the gap. CDR1 is MDHEN, CDR2 SYDVKM, per germline. CDR3 nucleotides: TGTGCCAGCAGTGATGCGGCTGGCTACACCTTC. It yields the protein CASSDAAGYTF.